Listed here are 25 T cell receptor beta chains from one sample, sequenced in a study of molecular identifiers for immune sequencing clone quantification. MiXCR, applied by TCRdb to the PCR reads, yields one record per CDR3 protein. Among about 36,000 distinct CDR3 sequences, approximately 17% were seen once, and the ten largest hold 6.7%. The specimen sequenced was naive CD8+ T cells from blood, with Jurkat cell RNA spiked in. Subset: FACS-sorted CD8+CD4-CCR7+CD45RA+ naive T cells. These receptors were taken from a human donor in good health. Some libraries in this study had Jurkat cell RNA spiked in.

Points on this clonotype: One junction end disagrees with the germline gene, perhaps due to a read error. This chain joins TRBV27 and TRBJ2-1, with D uncertain. The CDR3 is made up of 13 amino acids. CDR1 and CDR2 from the germline V gene are MNHEY and SMNVEV (reference sequence). The DNA of the CDR3 is TGTGCCAACAGTTTCAATCCCTACAATGAGCAGTTCTTC. It yields the protein CANSFNPYNEQFF.

This clonotype was recorded many times. This rearrangement joins TRBV5-5 to TRBJ2-7; 10 bases align to TRBD1. CDR1 is SGHKS and CDR2 is YYEKEE in the germline V gene (reference sequence). The CDR3 runs 14 residues. J gave up 3 bases and V 4 bases, and 4 bases lay outside the gene matches. DNA for the CDR3: TGTGCCAGCAGCCGGACAGGGGGGGACTACGAGCAGTACTTC. This sequence encodes CASSRTGGDYEQYF.

There are many counts of this clonotype. This chain connects TRBV28 to TRBJ2-7; 7 nucleotides align to TRBD2. The CDR3 spans 13 residues. Germline assignment: CDR1 MDHEN and CDR2 SYDVKM. V shed 4 bases and J 9 bases; nucleotides not matched to a gene: 9. CDR3 nucleotide sequence: TGTGCCAGCAGTTCTAGGGGAGGGTCAGTGCAGTACTTC. Translating gives CASSSRGGSVQYF. Using reference TRBV28 and TRBJ2-7 for the parts outside the CDR3, the full variable domain is DVKVTQSSRYLVKRTGEKVFLECVQDMDHENMFWYRQDPGLGLRLIYFSYDVKMKEKGDIPEGYSVSREKKERFSLILESASTNQTSMYLCASSSRGGSVQYFGPGTRLTVT.

This clonotype was recorded many times. This chain connects TRBV29-1 to TRBJ2-1, with TRBD2 matching over 10 bases. V trimming: 2 bases; J trimming: 2 bases; junction bases outside the gene matches: 0. Germline V lookup: CDR1 SQVTM, CDR2 ANQGSEA. There are 14 residues in the CDR3. CDR3 residues: CSVESGRAYNEQFF. The CDR3 bases are TGCAGCGTTGAAAGCGGGAGGGCCTACAATGAGCAGTTCTTC.

The chain combines TRBV7-2 with TRBJ2-3; either TRBD1 or TRBD2 may supply D (5 bases each). Trimming cost V 2 bases and J 5 bases, with 11 bases left between them. The CDR3 runs 14 residues. CDR1 and CDR2 (germline): SGHTA, FQGNSA. The CDR3 here is CASSLRGTVDTQYF. For the CDR3, the DNA is TGTGCCAGCAGCTTACGAGGGACGGTAGATACGCAGTATTTT.

This clonotype was seen more than once but under ten times. V is TRBV27 and J is TRBJ2-2; 11 bases match TRBD2. CDR1 MNHEY and CDR2 SMNVEV come from the germline V gene (reference sequence). V was clipped by 1 base and J by 9 bases; unmatched bases: 7. There are 16 residues in the CDR3. The DNA of the CDR3 is TGTGCCAGCAGTTTATTGCCTAGCGGGAGGAGCCGGGAGCTGTTTTTT. Its protein product is CASSLLPSGRSRELFF.

A remark on this clonotype: A read error is possible here, since a much larger clone lies one base away. The chain is built from TRBV10-1 and TRBJ2-7, with no clear D. Trimming cost V 0 bases and J 6 bases, with 15 bases left between them. Germline lookup yields CDR1 WNHNN and CDR2 SYGVQD (reference sequence). CDR3 length: 15 amino acids. The DNA for the CDR3 is TGCGCCAGCAGTGAGTCTCTAGGGTCAGTTGGCGAGCAGTACTTC. This codes for CASSESLGSVGEQYF.

This clonotype was found many times. V usage is TRBV7-9 and J usage is TRBJ2-2; TRBD1 is a possible D gene (5 bases). CDR3 size: 15 residues. The V and J ends lost 4 bases and 4 bases respectively, with 13 bases between them. Germline V lookup: CDR1 SEHNR, CDR2 FQNEAQ (reference sequence). The CDR3 bases are TGTGCCAGCAGCTCTGGCAGGGATTCCACCGGGGAGCTGTTTTTT. It translates to CASSSGRDSTGELFF. The full variable domain, with the rest looked up from reference TRBV7-9 and TRBJ2-2, is DTGVSQNPRHKITKRGQNVTFRCDPISEHNRLYWYRQTLGQGPEFLTYFQNEAQLEKSRLLSDRFSAERPKGSFSTLEIQRTEQGDSAMYLCASSSGRDSTGELFFGEGSRLTVL.

This clonotype has ten or more counts. The rearrangement uses TRBV9 and TRBJ2-2; D ambiguous. The length of the CDR3 is 13 residues. V lost 0 bases and J lost 4, with 4 bases in between. Germline V gives CDR1 SGDLS, CDR2 YYNGEE. In DNA, the CDR3 is TGTGCCAGCAGCGTAGATGTCACCGGGGAGCTGTTTTTT. Translation: CASSVDVTGELFF.

There are many counts of this clonotype. The chain employs TRBV15 and TRBJ1-3, with 8 bases fitting TRBD1. Trimming at V came to 5 bases and at J to 0 bases, leaving 9 bases not matched to a gene. From germline, CDR1 is LNHNV and CDR2 YYDKDF (reference sequence). There are 17 residues in the CDR3. The CDR3 region has the DNA TGTGCCACCAGCGCGACAGGGGACACCTTCTCTGGAAACACCATATATTTT. It specifies CATSATGDTFSGNTIYF.

The chain is built from TRBV7-9 and TRBJ2-7; tentative D call: TRBD1 (8 bases). V was cut by 3 bases and J by 6 bases, with 15 bases left in between. Germline V gene lookup returns CDR1 SEHNR and CDR2 FQNEAQ (reference sequence). This CDR3 is 14 amino acids long. For the CDR3, the DNA is TGTGCCAGCAGCTTCTTCCACAGGGGGGGCGAGCAGTACTTC. Residues: CASSFFHRGGEQYF.

This clonotype was observed many times. The chain employs TRBV9 and TRBJ1-1; D ambiguous. V was cut by 0 bases and J by 1 base, with 10 bases left in between. Germline CDR1 reads SGDLS; CDR2 reads YYNGEE. The CDR3 totals 15 residues. CDR3 coding DNA: TGTGCCAGCAGCGTAGGTGGCGGATCGAACACTGAAGCTTTCTTT. Protein sequence: CASSVGGGSNTEAFF.

This clonotype was detected many times. The CDR3 is CAIGEGSQPQHF. The CDR3 DNA sequence: TGTGCCATAGGAGAGGGAAGTCAGCCCCAGCATTTT. The rearrangement joins TRBV10-3 to TRBJ1-5; D is unresolved. The germline V gene encodes CDR1 ENHRY and CDR2 SYGVKD. The CDR3 totals 12 residues. Trimming took off 9 bases at V and 6 bases at J, with 12 bases between the two ends.

Notes on this clonotype: Sequence at one end of the junction differs from germline and may be a read error. The CDR3 nucleotides read TGCAGCGTGAGGGGAGGTGGCACAGATACGCAGAATTTT. Translating gives CSVRGGGTDTQNF. The chain carries TRBV29-1 and TRBJ2-3, with D possibly TRBD2 on 6 matching bases. This CDR3 region has 13 residues. Germline assignment: CDR1 SQVTM and CDR2 ANQGSEA.

This clonotype has at least ten counts. This rearrangement joins TRBV5-4 to TRBJ2-7; D might be TRBD2 (6 bases). CDR3 length: 15 residues. CDR1 SGHNT and CDR2 YYREEE come from the germline V gene (reference sequence). Trimming removed 4 bases at V and 5 bases at J, with 19 bases between. CDR3 in DNA: TGTGCCAGCAGCAGCAGGTCTAGCGTAGTGGACGAGCAGTACTTC. This encodes CASSSRSSVVDEQYF.

This clonotype came up many times. The chain combines TRBV7-9 with TRBJ2-1; 8 bases agree with TRBD1. Germline values: CDR1 SEHNR, CDR2 FQNEAQ (reference sequence). This CDR3 is 15 amino acids long. The ends lost 5 bases at V and 7 bases at J; junction bases unmatched: 10. CDR3 sequence (DNA): TGTGCCAGCAGCGGTTTAAGAGGACAGGGAAATGAGCAGTTCTTC. It is translated as CASSGLRGQGNEQFF.

This clonotype was seen repeatedly, ten times or more. The V gene is TRBV28, the J gene TRBJ1-1, with TRBD1 identical over 9 bases. The CDR3 spans 16 residues. Germline trimming cut 5 bases from V and 0 bases from J; bases unmatched to any gene: 7. Germline V gene sequence: CDR1 MDHEN, CDR2 SYDVKM. The CDR3 protein is CASSPTGTGMNTEAFF. The CDR3 nucleotides are TGTGCCAGCAGTCCAACCGGGACAGGGATGAACACTGAAGCTTTCTTT.

This sequence joins TRBV28 and TRBJ2-2; D is perhaps TRBD1 or TRBD2 (5 bases each). Looked up from germline, CDR1 is MDHEN and CDR2 is SYDVKM. V lost 2 bases and J lost 5, with 15 bases in between. This CDR3 contains 16 residues. The CDR3 loop is CASSLTWGYETGELFF. Here the CDR3 DNA reads TGTGCCAGCAGTTTAACGTGGGGGTATGAAACCGGGGAGCTGTTTTTT. Full variable domain (missing parts from reference TRBV28 and TRBJ2-2): DVKVTQSSRYLVKRTGEKVFLECVQDMDHENMFWYRQDPGLGLRLIYFSYDVKMKEKGDIPEGYSVSREKKERFSLILESASTNQTSMYLCASSLTWGYETGELFFGEGSRLTVL.

This clonotype was observed at least ten times. This sequence joins TRBV4-1 and TRBJ2-7, with 12 positions matching TRBD2. CDR3 length: 14 residues. The V gene's germline CDR1 is MGHRA and CDR2 YSYEKL. V was pared by 4 bases and J by 2 bases, with 0 bases of the junction left unmatched. CDR3 amino acids: CASSPSGRAYEQYF. CDR3 bases: TGCGCCAGCAGCCCTAGCGGGAGGGCCTACGAGCAGTACTTC.

At least ten counts were recorded for this clonotype. The gene calls are TRBV11-2 and TRBJ2-2, with TRBD1 matching 8 bases. V dropped 5 bases and J dropped 6; count of bases not matched to a gene: 8. This CDR3 is built from 15 residues. Germline V gene sequence: CDR1 SGHAT, CDR2 FQNNGV. The CDR3: CASSTRTGIAGELFF. CDR3 DNA: TGTGCCAGCAGCACCCGGACAGGGATTGCCGGGGAGCTGTTTTTT. The whole variable domain, remainder taken from reference TRBV11-2 and TRBJ2-2, is EAGVAQSPRYKIIEKRQSVAFWCNPISGHATLYWYQQILGQGPKLLIQFQNNGVVDDSQLPKDRFSAERLKGVDSTLKIQPAKLEDSAVYLCASSTRTGIAGELFFGEGSRLTVL.

This clonotype has at least ten counts. The CDR3, as DNA: TGTGCCAGCAGTTCCTTGACAACCGGGGAGCTGTTTTTT. This codes for CASSSLTTGELFF. The chain recombines TRBV28 with TRBJ2-2; D call uncertain. Germline assignment: CDR1 MDHEN and CDR2 SYDVKM. The V gene lost 4 bases and the J gene lost 5 bases, with 8 bases spanning the gap. The CDR3 is made up of 13 amino acids.

Note on this clonotype: Possible read error: a much larger clone is one base away. J is TRBJ1-1 and V is TRBV7-9; no clear D gene. CDR1 SEHNR and CDR2 FQNEAQ come from the germline V gene (reference sequence). The CDR3 consists of 11 residues. Written as DNA, the CDR3 is TGTGCCAGCAGCGAGAGAGGCGTAGCTTCCTTT. Translating it yields CASSERGVASF.

This clonotype came up many times. The chain combines TRBV6-2 or TRBV6-3 with TRBJ2-1; TRBD1 matches 7 bases. The CDR3 is made up of 13 amino acids. The V segment lost 6 bases and the J segment 5 bases; nucleotides outside the gene matches: 4. The germline V gene encodes CDR1 MNHEY and CDR2 SVGEGT. In DNA, the CDR3 is TGTGCCAGCAGCCCGACAGGGAACAATGAGCAGTTCTTC. It translates to CASSPTGNNEQFF.

This clonotype was recorded many times. The CDR3 protein is CASSYPPVTDVSYNEQFF. CDR3 DNA: TGTGCCAGCAGTTACCCCCCCGTTACAGACGTCTCCTACAATGAGCAGTTCTTC. V is TRBV6-2 or TRBV6-3 and J is TRBJ2-1; D ambiguous. The V end lost 2 bases, the J end lost 0 bases, and 17 bases lay between the germline ends. Germline-derived CDR1 and CDR2 are MNHEY and SVGEGT. The CDR3 is 18 amino acids.

This clonotype was observed many times. The genes are TRBV6-2 or TRBV6-3 and TRBJ2-3; D perhaps matches TRBD2 (7 bases). There are 16 residues in the CDR3. Germline V lookup: CDR1 MNHEY, CDR2 SVGEGT. Trimming took off 0 bases at V and 5 bases at J, with 15 bases between the two ends. The CDR3: CASSYSRGRGGDTQYF. The CDR3 nucleotides are TGTGCCAGCAGTTACTCCCGCGGGAGAGGGGGAGATACGCAGTATTTT.